This record concerns one TCR beta chain sequence. Its specificity is unknown. The record originates from a study of shared clonotypes between healthy human individuals. Study conclusions and caveats: Limitation of the genetic and exposure-history diversity represented came from the few donors. Larger estimated richness was generally recorded for naive subsets relative to memory subsets.

Participating donors were healthy, HIV-negative adults free of recent acute infections or vaccinations. An assay was performed, and its level was deep. TCRdb's table, derived via immunoSEQ multiplex PCR, lists solely in-frame clones and lacks some. The table records about 1 million clones, 75% of them present only once. The CDR3 runs 13 residues. Germline values: CDR1 SNHLY, CDR2 FYNNEI. Trimming left V 2 bases short and J 8 bases short, with 12 bases between. The V and J genes are TRBV2 and TRBJ1-2; D ambiguous. The sequenced sample was memory CD4+ T cells sorted from blood. Described subset: CD45RA-negative fraction. This clonotype originated in a man between 18 and 29 years old in good health. CDR3 coding DNA: TGTGCCAGCAGTGAAAGGGCCCTCTGGGGCTACACCTTC. Protein product: CASSERALWGYTF.